The present entry profiles one TCR beta chain with its context. This specimen comes from a study of blood T cells in healthy people across ages. Germline lookup yields CDR1 MNHEY and CDR2 SVGAGI. Trimming pared 5 bases from V and 5 bases from J, leaving 13 bases between. The CDR3 is made up of 14 amino acids. Combining a sample-barcoded 5' primer with a J-beta primer mix, a second PCR ran for 7 to 11 cycles. In TCRdb, the 5' RACE reads were re-called with MiXCR into one record per CDR3 protein. The sample holds over 1,300,000 distinct CDR3 sequences, 55% to 75% seen once. The chain couples TRBV6-5 to TRBJ2-1; the D gene is possibly TRBD2 (5 bases). The TCR originated in a man between 18 and 35 years old in good health. The sample comprised blood. CDR3 nucleotides: TGTGCCAGCAGTGGGGAGATCTTCGACAATGAGCAGTTCTTC. Translating it yields CASSGEIFDNEQFF.